The T cell receptor (beta chain) under discussion was sequenced for a study of blood T cell repertoires in COVID-19. The overall study: The United States, Italy and Spain were the sources of the acute and convalescent COVID-19 samples. Sources were T cells, B-cell-depleted T cells, or PBMCs; the material itself was cDNA or gDNA.

Per the original methods: Amplification with reference gene primers provided the estimates of nucleated cell counts. Sequencing used immunoSEQ multiplex PCR; TCRdb keeps in-frame clones, though not all of them. D and trimming were read from the DNA, whereas the V and J calls and clone size are those reported in that table. Of about 26,000 clones listed, around 90% were seen once; the top ten hold about 3%. CDR3 length: 12 amino acids. The germline V gene encodes CDR1 LGHDT and CDR2 YNNKEL (reference sequence). Trimming removed 1 base at V and 5 bases at J, with 3 bases between. V is TRBV3-1 (or the pseudogene TRBV3-2) and J is TRBJ1-5; D ambiguous. This receptor was identified in a human donor in a cohort sampled during active COVID-19. The specimen was peripheral blood. CDR3 protein: CASSQADQPQHF. CDR3 DNA sequence: TGTGCCAGCAGCCAAGCCGATCAGCCCCAGCATTTT.